This TCR beta chain was profiled in a study of control samples from healthy donors and cancer patients. CDR1 is SGDLS and CDR2 is YYNGEE in the germline V gene. The CDR3 is 15 amino acids. V lost 0 bases and J 0 bases, leaving 7 bases between the germline ends. Repertoires were generated with immunoSEQ multiplex PCR, while TCRdb's copy carries only in-frame clones and drops some. The sample shows around 20,000 clones, 86% of them seen only once. The chain joins TRBV9 to TRBJ1-3; no reliable D call. The sequence was collected from an older woman with colorectal cancer. The sequencing input was PBMCs. The CDR3 loop reads CASSVDGVSGNTIYF. CDR3 bases: TGTGCCAGCAGCGTAGATGGAGTCTCTGGAAACACCATATATTTT.